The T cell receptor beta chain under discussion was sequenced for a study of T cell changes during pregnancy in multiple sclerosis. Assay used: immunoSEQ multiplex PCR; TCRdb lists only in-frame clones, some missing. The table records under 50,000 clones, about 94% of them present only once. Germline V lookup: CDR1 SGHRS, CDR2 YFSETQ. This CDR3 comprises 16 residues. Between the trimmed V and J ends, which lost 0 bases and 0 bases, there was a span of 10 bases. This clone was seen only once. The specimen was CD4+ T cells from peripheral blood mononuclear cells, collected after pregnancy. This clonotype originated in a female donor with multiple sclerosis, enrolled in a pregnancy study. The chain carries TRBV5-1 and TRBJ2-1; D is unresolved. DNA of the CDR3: TGCGCCAGCAGCTTGGAAGCGCCGAACTCCTACAATGAGCAGTTCTTC. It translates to CASSLEAPNSYNEQFF.